This TCR beta chain was captured by sequencing in a study of T cells in Graves' hyperthyroidism and ophthalmopathy. Authors of the study amplified TCR beta CDR3 regions from RNA transcripts. RT-PCR in the first round (using the HTBI primer set) targeted the TCR CDR3. TCRdb called the multiplex PCR reads again in MiXCR, with one record for every CDR3 protein. The sample has 500,000 to 600,000 distinct CDR3 sequences, more than 45% seen once. About this clonotype itself: Its antigen is not known.

This CDR3 has 13 amino acids. V shed 3 bases and J shed 5 bases, with 13 bases lying between them. Germline assignment: CDR1 DFQATT and CDR2 SNEGSKA (reference sequence). The study, taken as a whole, reports: Stable hyperthyroidism and ophthalmopathy were separated using 13 V-J signatures.

Thyroid ultrasound, orbital computed tomography, clinical symptoms, and serum thyroxine and TRAb underpinned diagnoses. The sequenced sample consisted of peripheral blood or thyroid tissue (not recorded which). The receptor's source is an adult woman with Graves' disease, either hyperthyroidism or ophthalmopathy (not recorded which). V usage is TRBV20-1 and J usage is TRBJ1-2; D perhaps matches TRBD1 (5 bases). The CDR3 bases are TGCAGTGCTAGGGGGGGTTTCGAGTATGGCTACACCTTC. This codes for CSARGGFEYGYTF.